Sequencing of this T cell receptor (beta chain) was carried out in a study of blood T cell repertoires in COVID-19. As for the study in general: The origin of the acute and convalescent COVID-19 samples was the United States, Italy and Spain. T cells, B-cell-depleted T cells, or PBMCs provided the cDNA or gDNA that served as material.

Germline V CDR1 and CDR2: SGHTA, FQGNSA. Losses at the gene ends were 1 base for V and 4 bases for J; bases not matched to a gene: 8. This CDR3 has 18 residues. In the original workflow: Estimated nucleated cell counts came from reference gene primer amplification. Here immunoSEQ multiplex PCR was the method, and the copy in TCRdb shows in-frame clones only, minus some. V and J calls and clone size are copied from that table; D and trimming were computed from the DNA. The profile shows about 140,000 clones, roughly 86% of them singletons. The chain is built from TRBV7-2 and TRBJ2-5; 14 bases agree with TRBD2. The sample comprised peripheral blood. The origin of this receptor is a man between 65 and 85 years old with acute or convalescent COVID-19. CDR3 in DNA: TGTGCCAGCAGCTTAGTAGTGGGACTAGCGGGAGAGGGAGAGACCCAGTACTTC. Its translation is CASSLVVGLAGEGETQYF.